Included here is one T cell receptor (beta chain) sequence, with context. Its antigen is unknown. The data derive from a study of a mutant IDH1 vaccine in newly diagnosed glioma. The time point: week 5, during vaccination. A 20-mer mutant IDH1 peptide at 300 ug was injected subcutaneously with topical imiquimod. The CDR3 is made up of 16 amino acids. The V end was cut by 5 bases, the J end by 5 bases, with 21 bases between. CDR1 SGHVS and CDR2 FQNEAQ come from the germline V gene. Here immunoSEQ multiplex PCR was the method, and the copy in TCRdb shows in-frame clones only, minus some. The repertoire includes around 56,000 clones, approximately 80% of them detected once, and 3% to 3.5% sits in the top ten. Study results and caveats: Vaccine-induced immune responses were detected in around 93% of patients.

The rearrangement uses TRBV7-8 and TRBJ2-5, with D perhaps assigned TRBD1 or TRBD2 (5 bases each). The TCR originated in a woman aged 18-29 years with glioma. Some clones in this sample may be carry-over from other donors' samples. The sequenced sample was PBMCs, obtained from a glioma patient whose treatment included an IDH1 peptide vaccine. The CDR3 spells CASSTYGASTRETQYF. The DNA of the CDR3 is TGTGCCAGCAGCACCTACGGGGCCAGTACACGGGAGACCCAGTACTTC.